Following are 25 T cell receptor beta chains from one sample sequenced in a study of blood T cells in healthy people across ages. A J-beta primer mix and a sample-barcoded 5' primer were used in a second PCR of about 7 to 12 cycles. TCRdb re-analysed the 5' RACE reads in MiXCR, keeping a single row per CDR3 protein. The sample yields about 730,000 distinct CDR3 sequences, around 46% seen once. Source material: blood. The source of these receptors is a woman in her fifties or sixties in good health.

V usage is TRBV6-5 and J usage is TRBJ2-1; 8 nucleotides line up with TRBD1. J lost 13 bases, V lost 5 bases, and 16 bases had no gene match. The germline V gene encodes CDR1 MNHEY and CDR2 SVGAGI. The CDR3 is 15 residues long. The CDR3 reads CASSETGADSETQFF. CDR3 nucleotides: TGTGCCAGCAGTGAGACAGGGGCAGATTCGGAGACCCAGTTCTTC.

V gene TRBV20-1 combines with J gene TRBJ2-1; the match to TRBD2 covers 9 bases. Germline trimming cut 3 bases from V and 8 bases from J; bases unmatched to any gene: 5. Germline CDR1 and CDR2: DFQATT and SNEGSKA (reference sequence). There are 13 residues in the CDR3. The CDR3 reads CSASGGRAHEQFF. The CDR3 DNA follows: TGCAGTGCTAGCGGCGGGAGGGCCCATGAGCAGTTCTTC.

This clonotype turned up a few times. The rearrangement uses TRBV27 and TRBJ2-6; 9 bases match TRBD1. Trimming took 5 bases from V and 0 from J; bases not matched to a gene: 5. Germline loops: CDR1 MNHEY, CDR2 SMNVEV (reference sequence). This CDR3 contains 17 residues. The CDR3 DNA reads as TGTGCCAGCAGTCCGGGACAGGGCTTCTCTGGGGCCAACGTCCTGACTTTC. Its protein product is CASSPGQGFSGANVLTF.

The rearrangement links TRBV20-1 to TRBJ2-1; tentative D call: TRBD1 (7 bases). With 5 bases removed from V and 7 bases from J, the gap between germline ends came to 18 bases. CDR3 size: 14 residues. Per the germline V gene, CDR1 is DFQATT and CDR2 is SNEGSKA (reference sequence). The DNA of the CDR3 is TGCAGTGCTGTCCCAGGGGGGAAGAGGAATGAGCAGTTCTTC. This gives the protein CSAVPGGKRNEQFF.

In the case of this clonotype: At one boundary the junction diverges from the germline segment, which might be a read error. The chain joins TRBV27 to TRBJ1-2; 9 bases fit TRBD1. The CDR3 has 14 residues. Per the germline V gene, CDR1 is MNHEY and CDR2 is SMNVEV (reference sequence). This CDR3 reads CASSPFTGGNGHTF. CDR3 nucleotide sequence: TGTGCCAGCAGTCCATTCACAGGGGGCAATGGCCACACCTTC.

The chain is built from TRBV5-1 and TRBJ2-4; 9 nucleotides agree with TRBD1. Germline trimming cut 2 bases from V and 2 bases from J; bases unmatched to any gene: 5. Germline assignment: CDR1 SGHRS and CDR2 YFSETQ. The CDR3 loop spans 16 amino acids. The CDR3 is CASSLAQGASKNIQYF. For the CDR3, the DNA is TGCGCCAGCAGCTTAGCACAGGGGGCTTCCAAAAACATTCAGTACTTC.

This chain joins TRBV6-5 and TRBJ2-3; 8 bases are a match to TRBD1. The CDR3 totals 15 residues. J gave up 5 bases and V 5 bases, and 9 bases lay outside the gene matches. Germline-derived CDR1 and CDR2 are MNHEY and SVGAGI. CDR3 in DNA: TGTGCCAGCAGTCATCCGGGACAGGAACGAGATACGCAGTATTTT. Protein: CASSHPGQERDTQYF.

CDR3 region: CASSSLAGVSYNEQFF. The DNA of the CDR3 is TGTGCCAGCAGCTCCCTAGCGGGGGTCTCCTACAATGAGCAGTTCTTC. The rearrangement links TRBV7-3 to TRBJ2-1; the match to TRBD2 covers 10 bases. This CDR3 spans 16 amino acids. Germline CDR1 and CDR2: SGHTA and FQGTGA. The V and J ends lost 4 bases and 0 bases, in that order; junction bases with no gene match: 3.

This clonotype was detected only a few times. The genes are TRBV3-1 and TRBJ2-4; 11 nucleotides match TRBD1. The length of the CDR3 is 17 residues. The V and J ends lost 0 bases and 6 bases, in that order; junction bases with no gene match: 7. Germline assignment: CDR1 LGHDT and CDR2 YNNKEL (reference sequence). The CDR3 DNA sequence: TGTGCCAGCAGCCAAGATCCCCCGGGACAGGGGGTAAACATTCAGTACTTC. Protein: CASSQDPPGQGVNIQYF. The full variable domain, completed using reference TRBV3-1 and TRBJ2-4, is DTAVSQTPKYLVTQMGNDKSIKCEQNLGHDTMYWYKQDSKKFLKIMFSYNNKELIINETVPNRFSPKSPDKAHLNLHINSLELGDSAVYFCASSQDPPGQGVNIQYFGAGTRLSVL.

This chain connects TRBV9 to TRBJ1-2; D is unclear. Looked up from germline, CDR1 is SGDLS and CDR2 is YYNGEE. The V and J ends lost 0 bases and 8 bases respectively, with 14 bases between them. This CDR3 contains 14 residues. The DNA of the CDR3 is TGTGCCAGCAGCGTAGATTTGCCCAATGGGGGCTACACCTTC. Translated: CASSVDLPNGGYTF.

The chain carries TRBV5-1 and TRBJ2-5; no clear D gene. V lost 5 bases, J lost 5 bases, and 13 bases lay in between. Germline CDR1 is SGHRS and CDR2 is YFSETQ. The CDR3 runs 13 residues. CDR3 nucleotide sequence: TGCGCCAGCAGTGCAGGAGTAGGGGAGACCCAGTACTTC. Amino acid sequence: CASSAGVGETQYF.

The CDR3 region has the DNA TGTGCCAGCAATCAGTGGAACACTGAAGCTTTCTTT. Amino acid sequence: CASNQWNTEAFF. The gene calls are TRBV25-1 and TRBJ1-1; no definite D call. V was pared by 7 bases and J by 1 base, with 7 bases between. The CDR3 is made up of 12 amino acids. Germline CDR1 and CDR2: MGHDK and SYGVNS.

This clonotype was counted only a few times. V and J are TRBV29-1 and TRBJ1-6, with D possibly being TRBD1 (6 bases). The CDR3 contains 13 residues. Trimming took off 7 bases at V and 6 bases at J, with 13 bases between the two ends. Germline CDR1 reads SQVTM; CDR2 reads ANQGSEA. The chain's CDR3 is CSALGGGNSPLHF. CDR3 nucleotide sequence: TGCAGCGCCTTAGGAGGGGGTAATTCACCCCTCCACTTT.

A single count supports this clonotype. V gene TRBV7-2 combines with J gene TRBJ1-5; D possibly corresponds to TRBD1 (6 bases). CDR1 SGHTA and CDR2 FQGNSA come from the germline V gene. The CDR3 extends over 15 amino acids. Trimming took off 5 bases at V and 7 bases at J, with 18 bases between the two ends. CDR3 amino acids: CASSLKQGSGQPQHF. The CDR3 bases are TGTGCCAGCAGCCTCAAACAGGGTAGCGGACAGCCCCAGCATTTT. The complete variable domain, with remaining parts taken from reference TRBV7-2 and TRBJ1-5, reads GAGVSQSPSNKVTEKGKDVELRCDPISGHTALYWYRQSLGQGLEFLIYFQGNSAPDKSGLPSDRFSAERTGGSVSTLTIQRTQQEDSAVYLCASSLKQGSGQPQHFGDGTRLSIL.

The chain recombines TRBV2 with TRBJ2-6; D not certain. V was cut by 6 bases and J by 3 bases, with 3 bases left in between. Per the germline V gene, CDR1 is SNHLY and CDR2 is FYNNEI. The length of the CDR3 is 12 residues. The CDR3 DNA reads TGTGCCAGCAGGCTTGGGGCCAACGTCCTGACTTTC. Translating it yields CASRLGANVLTF.

The J gene is TRBJ2-7, the V gene TRBV20-1; no clear D gene. V shed 6 bases and J shed 0 bases, with 15 bases lying between them. Germline CDR1 reads DFQATT; CDR2 reads SNEGSKA (reference sequence). The CDR3 is 14 residues long. Here the CDR3 DNA reads TGCAGTGCCGTCGAGGCTGCCCTCTCCTACGAGCAGTACTTC. It yields the protein CSAVEAALSYEQYF.

This clonotype has only a few counts. The chain carries TRBV6-5 and TRBJ2-5; D is uncertain. The J call may be incorrect, as the DNA end agrees better with TRBJ2-7. CDR1 is MNHEY and CDR2 is SVGAGI in the germline V gene. The CDR3 runs 11 residues. CDR3 region: CASSSQVEQYF. The DNA of the CDR3 is TGTGCCAGCAGTAGCCAAGTCGAGCAGTACTTC.

The chain couples TRBV11-3 to TRBJ2-7; 7 positions agree with TRBD1. The CDR3 extends over 13 amino acids. The V and J ends lost 5 bases and 5 bases, in that order; junction bases with no gene match: 6. The germline V gene has CDR1 SGHNT and CDR2 YENEEA. CDR3 coding DNA: TGTGCCAGCAGCAGACAGGGTTACCACGAGCAGTACTTC. Encoded protein: CASSRQGYHEQYF.

This chain connects TRBV2 to TRBJ2-3; maybe TRBD2 (6 bases). This CDR3 contains 15 residues. The germline V gene has CDR1 SNHLY and CDR2 FYNNEI. Between the trimmed V and J ends, which lost 6 bases and 4 bases, there was a span of 17 bases. CDR3 residues: CASRKLALTADTQYF. CDR3 coding DNA: TGTGCCAGCAGAAAACTAGCTCTTACAGCAGATACGCAGTATTTT.

This chain uses TRBV29-1 with TRBJ2-7; D may correspond to TRBD1 or TRBD2 (6 bases each). Per germline, CDR1 SQVTM and CDR2 ANQGSEA. The CDR3 sequence is 13 residues long. V dropped 5 bases and J dropped 7 bases, with 18 bases sitting between them. The CDR3 DNA reads TGCAGCGTTAGGGCATTGGGGGCGGGGGAGCAGTACTTC. Encoded protein: CSVRALGAGEQYF.

This clonotype was seen more than once but under ten times. V usage is TRBV6-5 and J usage is TRBJ2-7, with 7 bases matching TRBD1. The CDR3 is 16 residues long. Germline V CDR1 and CDR2: MNHEY, SVGAGI. Trimming removed 0 bases from V and 0 bases from J; junction bases left unmatched: 5. CDR3 in amino acids: CASSYSLGTDSYEQYF. The CDR3 coding sequence is TGTGCCAGCAGTTACTCGCTCGGGACAGACTCCTACGAGCAGTACTTC.

There are a few counts of this clonotype. The J gene is TRBJ2-7, the V gene TRBV7-9; D unclear. The germline V gene encodes CDR1 SEHNR and CDR2 FQNEAQ (reference sequence). V lost 1 base to trimming and J lost 11 bases, with 9 bases between them. The CDR3 is 11 amino acids. In nucleotides, the CDR3 is TGTGCCAGCAGCTTAGGGGCGGAGAAGTACTTC. It yields the protein CASSLGAEKYF.

The chain carries TRBV20-1 and TRBJ2-3; 8 bases align to TRBD2. CDR3 length: 15 residues. The V gene's germline CDR1 is DFQATT and CDR2 SNEGSKA (reference sequence). Trimming cost V 3 bases and J 2 bases; bases outside gene matches: 7. The CDR3 spells CSASPAGDYTDTQYF. CDR3 DNA: TGCAGTGCTAGCCCAGCGGGGGATTACACAGATACGCAGTATTTT.

In this sample, this clonotype turned up a few times. The gene calls are TRBV12-3 or TRBV12-4 and TRBJ2-5; TRBD2 matches at 7 bases. The J call is uncertain, as TRBJ2-7 better fits the DNA end. This CDR3 is 13 amino acids long. As DNA, the CDR3 is TGTGCCAGCGGGCAAGCGGGGTCCTACGAGCAGTACTTC. As protein: CASGQAGSYEQYF.

The table lists this clonotype with a few counts. The chain is built from TRBV20-1 and TRBJ2-5; 12 bases are shared with TRBD2. In germline, CDR1 is DFQATT, CDR2 SNEGSKA (reference sequence). The CDR3 has 14 residues. The J segment lost 1 base and the V segment lost 6 bases, leaving 3 bases of the junction unmatched. The CDR3 nucleotides read TGCAGTGCAACTAGCGGGAGGACCCAAGAGACCCAGTACTTC. It codes for CSATSGRTQETQYF.